This T cell receptor beta chain was captured in a study of cytomegalovirus exposure and HLA in healthy donors. The CDR3 is 15 amino acids. CDR1 and CDR2 (germline): SGHVS, FQNEAQ. The PCR had 60 Vbeta and 13 Jbeta primers. The table came from immunoSEQ multiplex PCR; TCRdb's copy has only in-frame clones and leaves some out. The table lists 80,000 to 100,000 clones, approximately 71% of them singletons. A remark on this clone: One end of the junction fails to match germline, which may point to a read error.

Sequences were obtained from PBMCs. This clonotype was obtained from a woman aged 18-29 years in good health and CMV-seropositive. The rearrangement joins TRBV7-8 to TRBJ1-5; D unclear. CDR3 coding DNA: TGTGCCAGCAGCTTAGCGCCCGACGGGAATCGGCCCCAGCATTTT. Amino acids: CASSLAPDGNRPQHF.